One sample yielded the 8 T cell receptor beta chains listed below, sequenced in a study of radiation and T cells in renal cell carcinoma. Using immunoSEQ multiplex PCR, the repertoire was profiled, and TCRdb retains in-frame clones only, with some absent. The sample shows 150,000 to 190,000 clones, approximately 90% of them seen only once. The sample's time point: blood 2 weeks post-SBRT. Treatment in this sample: 15 Gy SBRT to primary tumor, nephrectomy 4 weeks later. The source was blood, collected from a patient whose treatment included radiotherapy and nephrectomy. All receptors derive from a woman aged 45-65 years with renal cell carcinoma.

This chain uses TRBV7-9 with TRBJ2-1, with a weak D call TRBD2 (5 bases). The CDR3 totals 16 residues. From germline, CDR1 is SEHNR and CDR2 FQNEAQ (reference sequence). Trimming removed 3 bases at V and 5 bases at J, with 17 bases between. CDR3 sequence (DNA): TGTGCCAGCAGCTTGCGGCGGGCTCATGGGGACAATGAGCAGTTCTTC. It yields the protein CASSLRRAHGDNEQFF.

This chain links TRBV9 with TRBJ1-2; TRBD1 matches 7 bases. This CDR3 contains 14 residues. Trimming at V came to 3 bases and at J to 2 bases, leaving 4 bases not matched to a gene. The germline CDR1 and CDR2 sequences are SGDLS and YYNGEE. The CDR3 nucleotides are TGTGCCAGCAGCGAACAACAGGGGAACTATGGCTACACCTTC. Protein: CASSEQQGNYGYTF.

The rearrangement joins TRBV9 to TRBJ1-2; tentative D call: TRBD1 (5 bases). Trimming removed 7 bases from V and 8 bases from J, with 18 bases in between. The CDR3 length is 13 residues. CDR1 and CDR2 from the germline V gene are SGDLS and YYNGEE. The CDR3 DNA follows: TGTGCCAGCGGAAAGACAGAGAATCTCGGCTACACCTTC. Translation: CASGKTENLGYTF.

CDR3 in DNA: TGCGCCAGCAAGTGGACAGCAAACACTGAAGCTTTCTTT. It yields the protein CASKWTANTEAFF. The chain recombines TRBV5-1 with TRBJ1-1, with a weak D call TRBD1 (6 bases). Per the germline V gene, CDR1 is SGHRS and CDR2 is YFSETQ. This CDR3 is built from 13 residues. Trimming shortened V by 6 bases and J by 2 bases, and 11 bases separated the two germline ends.

V usage is TRBV5-6 and J usage is TRBJ2-1, with D uncertain. There are 15 residues in the CDR3. With 2 bases removed from V and 0 bases from J, the gap between germline ends came to 9 bases. CDR1 is SGHDT, CDR2 YYEEEE, per germline. The CDR3: CASSLFQTSYNEQFF. In nucleotides, the CDR3 is TGTGCCAGCAGCTTATTCCAGACCTCCTACAATGAGCAGTTCTTC.

The chain has TRBV6-6 and TRBJ2-3; a weak D match, TRBD2 (5 bases). V shed 2 bases and J shed 11 bases, with 11 bases lying between them. This CDR3 spans 12 amino acids. Germline CDR1 reads MNHNY; CDR2 reads SVGAGI (reference sequence). The DNA for the CDR3 is TGTGCCAGCAGTTACGCGTCTCGGGAGCAGTATTTT. This gives the protein CASSYASREQYF.

This chain links TRBV9 with TRBJ2-7, with 12 bases that match TRBD2. The junction had 4 bases not matched to a gene; V was cut back by 0 bases and J by 3 bases. The germline gives CDR1 SGDLS, CDR2 YYNGEE. This CDR3 has 16 amino acids. CDR3 protein: CASSVELAGGLYEQYF. The DNA for the CDR3 is TGTGCCAGCAGCGTAGAACTAGCGGGGGGCCTCTACGAGCAGTACTTC.

This rearrangement joins TRBV6-1 to TRBJ2-3; either TRBD1 or TRBD2 may supply D (5 bases each). From germline, CDR1 is MNHNS and CDR2 SASEGT. CDR3 length equals 15 residues. Trimming shortened V by 6 bases and J by 3 bases, and 16 bases separated the two germline ends. CDR3 in amino acids: CASSRRSGGTDTQYF. DNA of the CDR3: TGTGCCAGCAGCCGGCGGAGTGGGGGAACAGATACGCAGTATTTT.